These 8 T cell receptor beta chains were sequenced from one sample in a study of beta chain features in type 1 diabetes. Findings and caveats of the study: All four CD4+ subsets of Type 1 diabetes patients contained TCRB CDR3s that were moderately but significantly shorter.

The antigens for these receptors are not known. The study reverse transcribed the entire isolated RNA, so it sequenced expressed TCRB transcripts. The protocol was immunoSEQ multiplex PCR, while the TCRdb copy is restricted to in-frame clones and leaves out a portion. The sample carries 330,000 or so clones, approximately 12% recorded once. The specimen sequenced was naive CD4+ T cells from blood. The origin of the receptors is a woman under 30 with type 1 diabetes.

This clone appeared a few times. V is TRBV19 and J is TRBJ1-1, with D perhaps matching TRBD1 (5 bases). Trimming pared 7 bases from V and 1 base from J, leaving 13 bases between. The CDR3 has 14 residues. CDR1 is LNHDA and CDR2 is SQIVND in the germline V gene (reference sequence). This CDR3 reads CASKRQSANTEAFF. The CDR3 nucleotides are TGTGCCAGTAAGCGACAGTCAGCGAACACTGAAGCTTTCTTT.

This chain joins TRBV18 and TRBJ1-1, with D maybe TRBD1 (6 bases). The CDR3 sequence is 13 residues long. CDR1 and CDR2 (germline): KGHSH, LQKENI. V was pared by 6 bases and J by 1 base, with 9 bases between. The CDR3 bases are TGTGCCAGCTCGAAGACAGGGAACACTGAAGCTTTCTTT. It translates to CASSKTGNTEAFF.

The chain joins TRBV5-1 to TRBJ1-1, with a weak D call TRBD1 (6 bases). Germline V gene lookup returns CDR1 SGHRS and CDR2 YFSETQ. The CDR3 runs 14 residues. The ends were cut back, 1 base at V and 3 bases at J, with 10 bases in the middle. The CDR3 reads CASSLQGIDTEAFF. The CDR3, as DNA: TGCGCCAGCAGCTTGCAGGGGATAGACACTGAAGCTTTCTTT.

V and J are TRBV7-2 and TRBJ1-6; D may be TRBD1 (5 bases). Trimming left V 5 bases short and J 3 bases short, with 11 bases between. CDR1 is SGHTA and CDR2 is FQGNSA in the germline V gene. The CDR3 extends over 15 amino acids. DNA for the CDR3: TGTGCCAGCAGCCGCCCGGGGGGCTATAATTCACCCCTCCACTTT. Protein: CASSRPGGYNSPLHF.

This clone occurred a few times. The gene calls are TRBV9 and TRBJ2-3; D is possibly TRBD1 (5 bases). V gave up 4 bases and J gave up 6 bases, with 24 bases separating them. Germline V CDR1 and CDR2: SGDLS, YYNGEE. The CDR3 runs to 17 residues. In nucleotides, the CDR3 is TGTGCCAGCAGCATCTCGACAAGGGGATCCTCTTTGGATACGCAGTATTTT. Translation gives CASSISTRGSSLDTQYF.

J is TRBJ1-5 and V is TRBV30, with TRBD1 matching over 7 bases. CDR3 length: 12 residues. Germline V lookup: CDR1 GTSNPN, CDR2 SVGIG (reference sequence). Losses at the gene ends were 2 bases for V and 16 bases for J; bases not matched to a gene: 11. CDR3 coding DNA: TGTGCCTGGAGTACTGGAGACAGGGTACAACATTTT. Its translation: CAWSTGDRVQHF. The full variable domain, rest sourced from reference TRBV30 and TRBJ1-5, is SQTIHQWPATLVQPVGSPLSLECTVEGTSNPNLYWYRQAAGRGLQLLFYSVGIGQISSEVPQNLSASRPQDRQFILSSKKLLLSDSGFYLCAWSTGDRVQHFGDGTRLSIL.

There are a few counts of this clone. The V call is TRBV19, the J call TRBJ2-6; D ambiguous. This CDR3 comprises 16 residues. Germline V gene data show CDR1 as LNHDA and CDR2 as SQIVND (reference sequence). V was shortened by 6 bases and J by 2 bases, with 14 bases between the two germline ends. As DNA, the CDR3 is TGTGCCAGTAGCCACGATATCGGTACTGGGGCCAACGTCCTGACTTTC. Amino acid sequence: CASSHDIGTGANVLTF.

This clone was detected a few times. The CDR3 region has the DNA TGTGCCAGCAGCCCGTGGACAGCCTCCACAGATACGCAGTATTTT. It encodes CASSPWTASTDTQYF. The chain couples TRBV14 to TRBJ2-3; the D gene is possibly TRBD1 (6 bases). The germline CDR1 and CDR2 sequences are SGHDN and FVKESK. V dropped 4 bases and J dropped 2 bases, with 13 bases sitting between them. This CDR3 is 15 amino acids long.